This T cell receptor (beta chain) was sequenced during a study of T cell responses to AZD1222 COVID-19 vaccine. Generated by immunoSEQ multiplex PCR, the TCRdb table keeps only in-frame clones and is missing some. There are about 83,000 clones in the sample; around 89% occur only once, and around 4.5% lies in the top ten. The clonotype comes from an adult in good health. Specimen: peripheral blood, collected on day 0 of MenACWY control vaccination.

CDR3 in amino acids: CASSLVLLSGELFF. Here the CDR3 DNA reads TGCGCCAGCAGTCTTGTGCTACTGTCCGGGGAGCTGTTTTTT. The chain carries TRBV23-1 and TRBJ2-2; D remains unclear. TRBV23-1 is labeled an ORF, and its function is uncertain. This CDR3 contains 14 residues. Trimming took 4 bases from V and 6 from J, leaving 12 bases between them.